The 23 T cell receptor beta chains below all came from one sample that was sequenced in a study of blood T cell repertoires in COVID-19. Clones were read by immunoSEQ multiplex PCR, and TCRdb kept only the in-frame ones, dropping some. The data hold 300,000 or so clones, with roughly 90% observed a single time. What was sequenced was PBMCs or T cells enriched from blood (not recorded which). Source of these receptors: a man aged 55 to 70 who had recovered from COVID-19.

The count of this clone is one. V is TRBV19 and J is TRBJ2-2, with a tentative D call TRBD1 (5 bases). Germline values: CDR1 LNHDA, CDR2 SQIVND (reference sequence). V gave up 7 bases and J gave up 1 base, with 7 bases separating them. The CDR3 is made up of 13 amino acids. The CDR3 DNA reads as TGTGCCAGTACCACAGGGAACACCGGGGAGCTGTTTTTT. Translating gives CASTTGNTGELFF.

The CDR3 bases are TGTGCCAGCAGCTCGTTAACAGCCGGGACAGGTTCCAATCAGCCCCAGCATTTT. The encoded protein is CASSSLTAGTGSNQPQHF. V usage is TRBV7-9 and J usage is TRBJ1-5; 8 bases align to TRBD1. This CDR3 region has 18 residues. CDR1 is SEHNR, CDR2 FQNEAQ, per germline (reference sequence). Trimming took 4 bases from V and 3 from J; bases not matched to a gene: 14.

The chain employs TRBV6-2 or TRBV6-3 and TRBJ2-1; 9 bases fit TRBD2. The CDR3 extends over 15 amino acids. Germline V gene data show CDR1 as MNHEY and CDR2 as SVGEGT. V shed 3 bases and J 8 bases; nucleotides not matched to a gene: 8. The CDR3 nucleotides read TGTGCCAGCAGTTATCGAGCGGGAGGAGTCCATGAGCAGTTCTTC. Its protein product is CASSYRAGGVHEQFF.

The chain couples TRBV18 to TRBJ2-3; 15 bases line up with TRBD2. Germline values: CDR1 KGHSH, CDR2 LQKENI. CDR3 size: 16 residues. After removal of 0 bases from V and 5 bases from J, the junction contained 0 bases not matched to a gene. The CDR3 spells CASSPPGLAGGDTQYF. DNA for the CDR3: TGTGCCAGCTCACCACCGGGACTAGCGGGAGGAGATACGCAGTATTTT.

The chain carries TRBV2 and TRBJ2-3, with D tentatively TRBD1 (5 bases). The V and J ends lost 10 bases and 5 bases respectively, with 31 bases between them. The CDR3 is made up of 18 amino acids. Per the germline V gene, CDR1 is SNHLY and CDR2 is FYNNEI. This CDR3 reads CATSEWGYITKGVDTQYF. CDR3 in DNA: TGTGCCACTTCCGAGTGGGGATACATAACTAAAGGGGTAGATACGCAGTATTTT.

CDR3 coding DNA: TGCGCCAGCAGCTCCATAGGGCGGGGGGCGTACAATGAGCAGTTCTTC. This encodes CASSSIGRGAYNEQFF. The gene calls are TRBV5-1 and TRBJ2-1, with TRBD2 matching over 8 bases. CDR3 length: 16 residues. Germline CDR1 reads SGHRS; CDR2 reads YFSETQ. Trimming cost V 3 bases and J 4 bases; bases outside gene matches: 9.

The chain links TRBV28 to TRBJ2-3; 14 positions agree with TRBD2. J was trimmed by 6 bases and V by 10 bases; bases with no gene match: 3. CDR1 MDHEN and CDR2 SYDVKM come from the germline V gene. The CDR3 loop spans 13 amino acids. Here the CDR3 reads CAIRTSGGDTQYF. In nucleotides, the CDR3 is TGTGCCATCCGGACTAGCGGGGGGGATACGCAGTATTTT.

Of note for this clone: This CDR3 is also generated by other DNA sequences in the sample. The rearrangement uses TRBV27 and TRBJ1-6; 8 positions agree with TRBD1. The germline gives CDR1 MNHEY, CDR2 SMNVEV (reference sequence). Trimming at V came to 2 bases and at J to 7 bases, leaving 1 base not matched to a gene. This CDR3 region has 14 residues. This chain's CDR3 is CASSLGQGNSPLHF. CDR3 coding DNA: TGTGCCAGCAGTTTAGGACAGGGAAATTCACCCCTCCACTTT.

This clone was picked up one time. The chain links TRBV7-2 to TRBJ1-6; D is possibly TRBD1 (6 bases). This CDR3 region has 16 residues. V was shortened by 6 bases and J by 0 bases, with 12 bases between the two germline ends. The germline V gene encodes CDR1 SGHTA and CDR2 FQGNSA. CDR3 sequence reads: CASRGALASYNSPLHF. The CDR3 coding sequence is TGTGCCAGCAGGGGGGCGTTGGCCTCCTATAATTCACCCCTCCACTTT.

V usage is TRBV15 and J usage is TRBJ2-7, with D possibly TRBD2 on 6 matching bases. From germline, CDR1 is LNHNV and CDR2 YYDKDF (reference sequence). The germline V and J ends were trimmed by 3 bases and 6 bases, with 15 bases remaining between them. The CDR3 sequence is 14 residues long. This chain's CDR3 is CATSSVGGLGEQYF. CDR3 DNA sequence: TGTGCCACCAGCAGCGTCGGGGGTTTAGGCGAGCAGTACTTC.

The CDR3 region is CAISPRDTNTGELFF. For the CDR3, the DNA is TGTGCCATCAGCCCCAGGGATACGAACACCGGGGAGCTGTTTTTT. The gene calls are TRBV10-3 and TRBJ2-2; possible D gene TRBD1, 5 bases. V shed 6 bases and J shed 0 bases, with 11 bases lying between them. CDR3 length: 15 amino acids. Germline lookup yields CDR1 ENHRY and CDR2 SYGVKD.

This clone was observed once. V and J are TRBV7-6 and TRBJ2-1; the D gene is possibly TRBD2 (5 bases). The CDR3 contains 16 residues. The V end was cut by 1 base, the J end by 6 bases, with 16 bases between. CDR1 is SGHVS, CDR2 FNYEAQ, per germline. The CDR3 nucleotides read TGTGCCAGCAGCTTAGTTTTGGACTCAACCACCAATGAGCAGTTCTTC. It specifies CASSLVLDSTTNEQFF.

This clone is a singleton in its sample. The V gene is TRBV7-2, the J gene TRBJ2-1; TRBD2 agrees at 9 bases. From germline, CDR1 is SGHTA and CDR2 FQGNSA. The V segment lost 3 bases and the J segment 6 bases; nucleotides outside the gene matches: 6. This CDR3 spans 15 amino acids. The CDR3 is CASSFSGGASNEQFF. The CDR3 DNA sequence: TGTGCCAGCAGCTTTAGCGGGGGAGCCAGCAATGAGCAGTTCTTC.

This rearrangement joins TRBV7-9 to TRBJ2-3; 10 nucleotides match TRBD2. The germline gives CDR1 SEHNR, CDR2 FQNEAQ (reference sequence). The trim removed 2 bases at V and 7 bases at J, leaving 3 bases unmatched. The length of the CDR3 is 14 residues. This CDR3 is CASSLSGGENTQYF. DNA of the CDR3: TGTGCCAGCAGCTTAAGCGGGGGGGAGAATACGCAGTATTTT.

The genes are TRBV4-1 and TRBJ2-7; 10 bases fit TRBD1. CDR1 MGHRA and CDR2 YSYEKL come from the germline V gene. The CDR3 loop spans 15 amino acids. Germline trimming cut 4 bases from V and 0 bases from J; bases unmatched to any gene: 3. CDR3 in amino acids: CASSPGQGPSYEQYF. DNA of the CDR3: TGCGCCAGCAGCCCGGGACAGGGGCCCTCCTACGAGCAGTACTTC.

The chain carries TRBV5-4 and TRBJ1-2, with a tentative D call TRBD1 (6 bases). The CDR3 contains 16 residues. The ends were cut back, 4 bases at V and 4 bases at J, with 20 bases in the middle. CDR1 and CDR2 from the germline V gene are SGHNT and YYREEE (reference sequence). CDR3 amino acids: CASSRTGPHSSYGYTF. In DNA form, the CDR3 reads TGTGCCAGCAGCCGAACAGGGCCCCACTCCTCCTATGGCTACACCTTC. Complete variable domain (other parts from reference TRBV5-4 and TRBJ1-2): ETGVTQSPTHLIKTRGQQVTLRCSSQSGHNTVSWYQQALGQGPQFIFQYYREEENGRGNFPPRFSGLQFPNYSSELNVNALELDDSALYLCASSRTGPHSSYGYTFGSGTRLTVV.

The chain combines TRBV4-1 with TRBJ2-5; a weak D match, TRBD1 (7 bases). CDR3 size: 15 residues. Trimming stripped 3 bases from V and 3 bases from J, with 14 bases between. From germline, CDR1 is MGHRA and CDR2 YSYEKL. The CDR3 reads CASSHPGGTEETQYF. CDR3 DNA: TGCGCCAGCAGCCATCCTGGGGGGACAGAAGAGACCCAGTACTTC.

This chain uses TRBV4-1 with TRBJ1-5, with D uncertain. This CDR3 has 14 residues. The germline V gene has CDR1 MGHRA and CDR2 YSYEKL. V shed 0 bases and J shed 7 bases, with 10 bases lying between them. Here the CDR3 DNA reads TGCGCCAGCAGCCAAGAACCCGGAGACCAGCCCCAGCATTTT. Protein: CASSQEPGDQPQHF.

The chain uses TRBV5-1 and TRBJ2-1; 10 bases fit TRBD2. The J segment lost 4 bases and the V segment lost 0 bases, leaving 10 bases of the junction unmatched. The CDR3 is 18 residues long. Germline CDR1 is SGHRS and CDR2 is YFSETQ. The CDR3 loop reads CASSLVSPGSGGYNEQFF. The CDR3 coding sequence is TGCGCCAGCAGCTTGGTCTCTCCGGGTAGCGGGGGGTACAATGAGCAGTTCTTC.

This chain connects TRBV12-3 or TRBV12-4 to TRBJ1-1; D not certain. Deletions cut 6 bases from V and 1 base from J, with 9 bases between. This CDR3 is 13 amino acids long. The CDR3: CASRQNQNTEAFF. DNA for the CDR3: TGTGCCAGCAGACAAAACCAGAACACTGAAGCTTTCTTT.

The rearrangement links TRBV11-3 to TRBJ2-7, with TRBD1 identical over 9 bases. CDR3 length equals 13 residues. The ends lost 1 base at V and 6 bases at J; junction bases unmatched: 1. Germline CDR1 reads SGHNT; CDR2 reads YENEEA. CDR3 DNA: TGTGCCAGCAGCTTAGGGACAGGGGCCGAGCAGTACTTC. Amino acid sequence: CASSLGTGAEQYF.

DNA for the CDR3: TGCGCCAGCAGCTCCACCGGGACTCCCTTTGACCGGGGGCTGTTTTTT. It translates to CASSSTGTPFDRGLFF. The gene calls are TRBV5-1 and TRBJ1-4; perhaps TRBD1 as D (5 bases). The CDR3 is 16 amino acids. V was shortened by 3 bases and J by 14 bases, with 26 bases between the two germline ends. CDR1 and CDR2 (germline): SGHRS, YFSETQ.

The genes are TRBV5-5 and TRBJ1-1; no clear D. The germline CDR1 and CDR2 sequences are SGHKS and YYEKEE (reference sequence). The ends were cut back, 5 bases at V and 1 base at J, with 15 bases in the middle. CDR3 length: 15 residues. CDR3 protein: CASRTPGVRNTEAFF. The DNA for the CDR3 is TGTGCCAGCAGAACGCCGGGAGTACGGAACACTGAAGCTTTCTTT.